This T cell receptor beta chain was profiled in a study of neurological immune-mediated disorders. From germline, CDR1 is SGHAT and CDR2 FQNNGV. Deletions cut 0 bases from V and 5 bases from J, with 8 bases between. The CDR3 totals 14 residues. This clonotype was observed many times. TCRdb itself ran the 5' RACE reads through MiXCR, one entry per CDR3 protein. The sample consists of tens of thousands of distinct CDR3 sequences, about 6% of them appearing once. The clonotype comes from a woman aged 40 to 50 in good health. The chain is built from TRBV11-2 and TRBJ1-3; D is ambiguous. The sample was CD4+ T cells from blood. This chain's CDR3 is CASSLDHGRNTIYF. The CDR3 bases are TGTGCCAGCAGCTTAGATCACGGAAGAAACACCATATATTTT.